This T cell receptor beta chain was sequenced in a study of T cells in Graves' hyperthyroidism and ophthalmopathy. Study as a whole: At the time of initial diagnosis and before any treatment, peripheral blood was collected.

Regarding the study as a whole: The model foresaw ophthalmopathy a median approximately 6.3 months prior to onset.

This clonotype was counted at least ten times. The antigen remains unidentified. RNA transcripts were the template for amplifying TCR beta CDR3 regions. During a first-round RT-PCR of the TCR CDR3, the HTBI primer set was used. MiXCR was run by TCRdb on the multiplex PCR reads, yielding one entry per CDR3 protein. This sample has about 380,000 distinct CDR3 sequences, with about a fifth found just once. Germline CDR1 reads SNHLY; CDR2 reads FYNNEI. With 4 bases clipped from V and 7 bases from J, the junction kept 9 bases outside the gene matches. This CDR3 has 15 amino acids. The TCR originated in a man aged 18-30 years with Graves' ophthalmopathy. Sequenced material: blood. The chain carries TRBV2 and TRBJ1-2; 10 nucleotides match TRBD1. CDR3 nucleotide sequence: TGTGCCAGCAGTGCAGGGACAGGGGTTTTTAGTGGCTACACCTTC. Protein product: CASSAGTGVFSGYTF. Based on the CDR3 plus reference TRBV2 and TRBJ1-2, the full variable domain is EPEVTQTPSHQVTQMGQEVILRCVPISNHLYFYWYRQILGQKVEFLVSFYNNEISEKSEIFDDQFSVERPDGSNFTLKIRSTKLEDSAMYFCASSAGTGVFSGYTFGSGTRLTVV.